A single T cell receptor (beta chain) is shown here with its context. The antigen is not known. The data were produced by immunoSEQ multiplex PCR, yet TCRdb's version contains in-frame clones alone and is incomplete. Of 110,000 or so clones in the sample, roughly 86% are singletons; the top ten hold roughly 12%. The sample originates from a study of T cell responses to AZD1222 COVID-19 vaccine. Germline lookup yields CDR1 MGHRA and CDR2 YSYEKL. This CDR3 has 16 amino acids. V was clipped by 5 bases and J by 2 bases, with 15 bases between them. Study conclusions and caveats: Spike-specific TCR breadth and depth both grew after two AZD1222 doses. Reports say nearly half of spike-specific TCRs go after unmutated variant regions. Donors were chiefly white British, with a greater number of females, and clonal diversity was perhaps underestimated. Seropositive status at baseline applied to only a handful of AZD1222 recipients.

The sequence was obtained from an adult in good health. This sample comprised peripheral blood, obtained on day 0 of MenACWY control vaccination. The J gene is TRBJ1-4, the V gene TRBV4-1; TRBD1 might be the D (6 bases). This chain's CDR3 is CASSSGAVWTNEKLFF. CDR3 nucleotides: TGCGCCAGCAGCTCAGGGGCGGTATGGACTAATGAAAAACTGTTTTTT.